This entry describes one T cell receptor beta chain. Its antigen remains unidentified. It has no much larger one-base neighbor in the sample; base qualities were not kept. This sample was included in a study of cytomegalovirus exposure and HLA in healthy donors (dated by TCRdb to about 2017). Broadly, across the study: In an earlier analysis of under 600 of the donors, about 270 Gb of sequence data and approximately 120 million unique TCR beta sequences from approximately 180 million T cells were reported. The study aimed to test whether cataloging public T cell receptors could reveal signatures of past pathogen exposure. An earlier analysis of 450 to 750 of the donors used high-throughput TCR beta sequencing to judge whether each TCR beta V gene segment behaved as functional or pseudogenic. Typing coverage varied by locus: roughly 629-630 donors for A, B, C, DRB1 and DQB1; more than 500 for DQA1; about 590 for DPA1; roughly 450 for DPB1. A later genetic analysis took genome-wide SNP genotypes for 398 of the 666 donors and used that subset as a discovery cohort. About five DR-DQ haplotypes were handled as single units for association and clustering, since linkage in the cohort was strong. Across 300 to 500 genotyped donors of the cohort, an average of about 200,000 unique TCR beta nucleotide sequences per donor were sequenced, and about a sixth of those sequences were non-productive. Donor age, sex, ethnicity and CMV serostatus were compiled together with the repertoire data. In a later analysis, previously published TCR beta repertoires from 550 to 700 donors were re-analyzed and high-resolution HLA genotyping was added so that TCR occurrence patterns could be studied. HLA typing covered class I and class II loci at four-digit resolution. The later analysis used no new phenotypic data to find candidate immune exposures, relying instead on TCR beta sequences and their occurrence across donors. High-throughput TCR immunosequencing, statistical association of individual TCRs with disease status, and machine learning were combined to predict cytomegalovirus infection status. Roughly 300 gigabases of sequencing data and tens of millions of unique TCR sequences were included in an early release covering 550 to 800 HLA-typed donors. Besides the first cohort of under 700 subjects, a separate validation cohort made up of some 110 different subjects was used. Every repertoire in the discovery cohort had been generated on one and the same sequencing platform. Of the roughly 400 genotyped donors, 81% were placed in the genetic ancestry cluster associated with self-reported Caucasian donors. Using immunosequencing, the study profiled T cell repertoires from 640 or so subjects and related those repertoires to cytomegalovirus serostatus. Study-wide conclusions, independent of this receptor: The authors suggested that the approach could potentially be generalized to other disease states and immunological phenotypes. An association between a missense DCLRE1C variant and V-gene and J-gene trimming of TCR beta chains was found in a later genetic analysis and replicated in an independent cohort. A later analysis found that most CMV-associated TCR beta chains appeared HLA-restricted, with HLA associations seemingly driven largely by CMV exposure. Several of the top co-occurrence clusters appeared to be linked to parvovirus B19, influenza, CMV and Epstein-Barr virus, according to a later analysis. A later analysis associated approximately 17,000 TCR beta sequences with specific HLA alleles at a false discovery rate of 0.05. Correlated functional status among segregating V segments might be attributable to linkage disequilibrium, but an unknown experimental factor could not be ruled out. Sequencing depth was assumed to be roughly uniform across donors in the presence/absence analyses, though that assumption may not hold. In both the original and validation cohorts, the classifier was reported to diagnose cytomegalovirus status with high specificity and sensitivity. In a later genetic analysis, fewer N-insertions in productive TCRs were reported among donors in an Asian-associated ancestry cluster than the roughly 640-donor mean. A further reported finding was that TCR beta sequences accurately predicted the HLA-A and HLA-B alleles for most subjects in the first cohort. Most TCR sequences were observed very rarely across donors, whereas some public TCRs were present in many individuals. In vitro tests confirmed that a few of the cytomegalovirus-associated TCR beta chains recognize cytomegalovirus antigens. The sequencing pipeline was judged likely to have produced a cluster of highly shared sequence variants as a technical artifact. Because HLA typing was unavailable for some donors at each locus, only the typed subset was used in association tests. According to a later analysis, TCR association rates differed among HLA loci, with DRB1 alleles showing the most associated TCRs and HLA-C alleles showing the fewest. Assigning TCR associations to individual alleles was difficult when HLA alleles, especially DR and DQ, strongly co-occurred. In a later analysis, HLA-associated TCR beta chains were found to be more clonally expanded and to have lower generation probabilities than equally common non-associated chains. For the cohort, immune exposure information was limited to CMV serostatus. Fewer than 20 rarely observed V segments, including chromosome 9 orphons, were excluded from the earlier analysis of about 610 of the donors because counts were too low. A total of 164 TCR beta chains were listed by the study as associated with cytomegalovirus. In an earlier analysis of some 500 of the donors, most TCR beta V segments appeared in productive rearrangements about 87% or about 30% of the time, broadly matching IMGT annotations. The cohort was sequenced for TCR beta chains only, and without alpha or paired-chain data the features that could be detected were limited.

The protocol used for the library was the immunoSEQ multiplex PCR assay. For the multiplex PCR, a mixture combining 60 forward primers for TCR Vbeta segments and 13 reverse primers for TCR Jbeta segments was used. The CDR3 region of rearranged TCR beta genes was amplified from genomic DNA by a multiplex PCR assay. Amplified TCR beta libraries were sequenced as 87-base-pair reads on the Illumina HiSeq System. As for the authors' bioinformatics: A later analysis counted approximately 74 million unique TCR beta chains across the 550 to 700 repertoires, and approximately 11 million of these chains were shared by at least two donors. A nearest-neighbor algorithm error-corrected the raw reads and collapsed the reads into unique sequences, merging closely related sequences to remove PCR and sequencing errors. To assign V, D and J gene segments, CDR3 sequences were aligned to IMGT reference sequences. Each retained sequence needed at least a six-nucleotide match to both a V gene segment and a J gene segment. A rearrangement counted as productive if the CDR3 had no stop codons and remained in frame with V and J, and every other rearrangement counted as non-productive. Following IMGT convention, CDR3 was defined as the stretch from the second conserved V-encoded cysteine to the conserved J-encoded phenylalanine. Sequences without an unambiguous match to a single V gene segment were excluded from the earlier analysis of about 600 of the donors. In an earlier analysis of a few hundred of the donors, a V segment was called functional when productive rearrangements were above 56.7%, and segregating when the standard deviation between donors exceeded 5%. A statistical classification framework was built to diagnose cytomegalovirus status from the catalog of TCR beta chain sequences. In a later analysis, TCR nucleotide sequences were compared against IMGT/GENE-DB human TR gene sequences so that V and J genes could be assigned. A later analysis assigned CDR3 sequences and most-parsimonious VDJ recombination scenarios with the TCRdist pipeline. A later analysis defined each TCR beta chain by its CDR3 amino acid sequence plus V-gene family, and excluded reads lacking a unique V-gene family. As a way to deal with suspected cross-contamination and a sequencing artifact, a later analysis dropped 640 or so nucleotide sequences that were highly shared and had low generation probability. In a later analysis, a clonal expansion index for each public chain was calculated from normalized within-repertoire ranks of inferred template counts. A later analysis computed generation probabilities with a VDJ recombination model fitted to out-of-frame rearrangements, and checked the results against IGoR. A later analysis scored TCR-TCR, TCR-HLA and TCR-CMV co-occurrence with hypergeometric tests, applying a repertoire-size bias correction to TCR pairs. To estimate false discovery rates, a later analysis permuted the HLA or CMV assignments 20 times. In a later analysis, co-occurring TCRs were grouped with DBSCAN, and TCRdist sequence similarity was added when clustering was performed within HLA-allele-positive subsets. Repertoires with fewer than 30,000 or more than 120,000 public chains, plus five repertoires with anomalous nucleotide sharing, were excluded from co-occurrence clustering. TCRdb took this table from immuneACCESS and kept in-frame rearrangements with V and J called. Such tables lack part of the clones; where checked against another copy, unresolved V genes explain under half of the gap, and the rest is unexplained. Clone size and the V and J calls come from that table; the DNA yielded D and trimming. Here the sample has about 130,000 clones; nearly 85% occur a single time. Of the sample, 1.2% is held by the ten largest clones.

In total, approximately 700 healthy bone marrow donors made up the cohort. At the time of sampling, all cohort members were nominally healthy, though unrecorded immune exposures were likely present. The donor was CMV seronegative and was included in the group of several hundred seronegative cohort members. Every donor gave a peripheral blood sample, and the peripheral blood mononuclear cells from that sample were used for TCR beta sequencing. The Qiagen DNeasy Blood Extraction Kit was used to extract genomic DNA from the blood cell samples. The sequence was collected from a boy aged 10-17 years in good health and CMV-seronegative. Material for sequencing was PBMCs.

The CDR3 loop reads CASSQEDSGYYEQYF. The nucleotide sequence is given as TGCGCCAGCAGCCAAGAGGATAGCGGGTACTACGAGCAGTACTTC. The rearrangement combines TRBV4-1 with TRBJ2-7, and 7 junction bases match TRBD2. From the cysteine through the phenylalanine, the CDR3 covers 15 amino acids. Only the CDR3 part of the read is kept: 45 bases, read in frame from the first base. After removal of 0 bases from V and 3 bases from J, the junction retains 5 bases not matched to a gene. CDR1 MGHRA and CDR2 YSYEKL are derived from the germline V gene.